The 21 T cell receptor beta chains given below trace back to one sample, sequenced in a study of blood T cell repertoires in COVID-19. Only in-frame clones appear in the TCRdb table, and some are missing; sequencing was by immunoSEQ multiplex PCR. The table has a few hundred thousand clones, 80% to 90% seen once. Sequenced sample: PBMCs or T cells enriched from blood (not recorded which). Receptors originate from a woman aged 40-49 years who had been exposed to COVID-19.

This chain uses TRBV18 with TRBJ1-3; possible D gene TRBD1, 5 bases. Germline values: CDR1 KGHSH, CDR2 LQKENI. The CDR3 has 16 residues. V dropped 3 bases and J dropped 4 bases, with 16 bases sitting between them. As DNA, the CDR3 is TGTGCCAGCTCACCCGGCGGGACTATGGGCGGAAACACCATATATTTT. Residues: CASSPGGTMGGNTIYF. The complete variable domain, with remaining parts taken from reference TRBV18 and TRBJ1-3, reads NAGVMQNPRHLVRRRGQEARLRCSPMKGHSHVYWYRQLPEEGLKFMVYLQKENIIDESGMPKERFSAEFPKEGPSILRIQQVVRGDSAAYFCASSPGGTMGGNTIYFGEGSWLTVV.

The CDR3 DNA reads TGTGCCAGCAGATCCGGGGGGGTTGGAGGTTCCAACTATGGCTACACCTTC. Its translation: CASRSGGVGGSNYGYTF. This chain links TRBV28 with TRBJ1-2; D is perhaps TRBD1 (5 bases). V was pared by 6 bases and J by 2 bases, with 22 bases between. CDR1 is MDHEN, CDR2 SYDVKM, per germline. This CDR3 has 17 amino acids.

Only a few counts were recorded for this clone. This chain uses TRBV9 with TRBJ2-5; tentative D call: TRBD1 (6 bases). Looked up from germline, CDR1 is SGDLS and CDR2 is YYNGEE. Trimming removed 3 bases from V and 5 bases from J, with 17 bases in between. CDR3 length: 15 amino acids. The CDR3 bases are TGTGCCAGCAGCGCCCGGACAGTGGTGTCGGAGACCCAGTACTTC. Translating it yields CASSARTVVSETQYF.

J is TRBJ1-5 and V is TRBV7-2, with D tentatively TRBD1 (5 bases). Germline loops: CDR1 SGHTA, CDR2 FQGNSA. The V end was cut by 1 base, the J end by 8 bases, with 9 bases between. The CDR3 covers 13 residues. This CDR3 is CASSLETVKPQHF. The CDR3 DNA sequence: TGTGCCAGCAGCTTAGAGACAGTAAAGCCCCAGCATTTT. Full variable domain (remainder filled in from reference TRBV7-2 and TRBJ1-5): GAGVSQSPSNKVTEKGKDVELRCDPISGHTALYWYRQSLGQGLEFLIYFQGNSAPDKSGLPSDRFSAERTGGSVSTLTIQRTQQEDSAVYLCASSLETVKPQHFGDGTRLSIL.

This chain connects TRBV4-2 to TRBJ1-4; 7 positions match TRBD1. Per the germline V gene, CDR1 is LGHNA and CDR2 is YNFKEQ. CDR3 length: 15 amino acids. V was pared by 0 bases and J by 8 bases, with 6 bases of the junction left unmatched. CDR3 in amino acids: CASSQDIRQGEKLFF. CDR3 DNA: TGTGCCAGCAGCCAAGATATCCGACAGGGAGAAAAACTGTTTTTT.

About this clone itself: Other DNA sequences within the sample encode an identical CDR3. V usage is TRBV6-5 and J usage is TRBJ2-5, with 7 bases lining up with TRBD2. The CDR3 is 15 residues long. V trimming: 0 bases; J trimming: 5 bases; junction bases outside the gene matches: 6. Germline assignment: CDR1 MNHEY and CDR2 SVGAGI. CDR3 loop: CASSYSRGGVETQYF. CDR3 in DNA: TGTGCCAGCAGTTACTCAAGGGGAGGGGTTGAGACCCAGTACTTC.

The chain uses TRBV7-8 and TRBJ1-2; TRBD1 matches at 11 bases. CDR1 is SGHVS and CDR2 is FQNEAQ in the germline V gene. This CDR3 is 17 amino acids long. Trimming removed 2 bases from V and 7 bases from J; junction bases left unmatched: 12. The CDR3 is CASSLIPAGTGGGGYTF. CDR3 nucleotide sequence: TGTGCCAGCAGCTTAATCCCCGCGGGGACAGGGGGGGGTGGCTACACCTTC.

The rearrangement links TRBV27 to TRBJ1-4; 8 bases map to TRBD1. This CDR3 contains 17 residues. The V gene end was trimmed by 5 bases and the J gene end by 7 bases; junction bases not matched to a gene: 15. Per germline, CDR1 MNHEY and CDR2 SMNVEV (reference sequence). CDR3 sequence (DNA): TGTGCCAGCAGTCGTACGGTACAGGGGGTGAAAGGTGAAAAACTGTTTTTT. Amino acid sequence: CASSRTVQGVKGEKLFF.

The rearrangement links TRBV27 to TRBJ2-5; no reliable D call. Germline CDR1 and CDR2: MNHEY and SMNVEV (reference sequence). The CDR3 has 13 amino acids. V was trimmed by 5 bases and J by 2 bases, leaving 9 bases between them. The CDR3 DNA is TGTGCCAGCAGTACAACGACTCAAGAGACCCAGTACTTC. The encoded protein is CASSTTTQETQYF.

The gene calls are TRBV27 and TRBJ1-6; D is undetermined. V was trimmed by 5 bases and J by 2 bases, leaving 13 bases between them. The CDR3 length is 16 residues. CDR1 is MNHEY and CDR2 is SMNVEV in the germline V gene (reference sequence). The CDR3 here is CASSPLPTAYNSPLHF. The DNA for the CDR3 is TGTGCCAGCAGTCCACTCCCTACAGCCTATAATTCACCCCTCCACTTT.

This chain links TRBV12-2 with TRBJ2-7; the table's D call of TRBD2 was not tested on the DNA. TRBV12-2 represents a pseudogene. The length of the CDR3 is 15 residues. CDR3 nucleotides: TGTGCAAGTCGCGAATGGGACTCGCGCTCCAGGGAGCAGTACTTC. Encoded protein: CASREWDSRSREQYF.

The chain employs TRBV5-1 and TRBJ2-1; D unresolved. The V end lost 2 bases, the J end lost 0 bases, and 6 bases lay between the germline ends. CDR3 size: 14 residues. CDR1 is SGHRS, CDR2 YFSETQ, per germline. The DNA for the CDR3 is TGCGCCAGCAGCTTTGAGAGCTCCTACAATGAGCAGTTCTTC. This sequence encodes CASSFESSYNEQFF. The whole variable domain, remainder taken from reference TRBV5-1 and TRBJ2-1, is KAGVTQTPRYLIKTRGQQVTLSCSPISGHRSVSWYQQTPGQGLQFLFEYFSETQRNKGNFPGRFSGRQFSNSRSEMNVSTLELGDSALYLCASSFESSYNEQFFGPGTRLTVL.

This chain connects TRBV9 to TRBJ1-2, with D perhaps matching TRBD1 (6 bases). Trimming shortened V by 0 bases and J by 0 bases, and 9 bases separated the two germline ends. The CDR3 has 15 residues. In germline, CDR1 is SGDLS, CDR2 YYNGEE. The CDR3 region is CASSVEAGANYGYTF. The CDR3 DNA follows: TGTGCCAGCAGCGTAGAAGCAGGGGCTAACTATGGCTACACCTTC.

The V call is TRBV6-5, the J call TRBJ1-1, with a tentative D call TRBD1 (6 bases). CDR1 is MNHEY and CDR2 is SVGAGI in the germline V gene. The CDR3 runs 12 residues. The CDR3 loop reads CSHRQVNTEAFF. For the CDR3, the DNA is TGTTCCCACAGACAGGTGAACACTGAAGCTTTCTTT.

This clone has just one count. In DNA form, the CDR3 reads TGTGCCAGCAGTTTATCGGCTTCAGGGGCCAGAGGGCAGTTCTTC. Residues: CASSLSASGARGQFF. The rearrangement uses TRBV27 and TRBJ2-1; the D gene is possibly TRBD1 (6 bases). The CDR3 contains 15 residues. V was clipped by 0 bases and J by 12 bases, with 18 bases between them. Germline-derived CDR1 and CDR2 are MNHEY and SMNVEV (reference sequence).

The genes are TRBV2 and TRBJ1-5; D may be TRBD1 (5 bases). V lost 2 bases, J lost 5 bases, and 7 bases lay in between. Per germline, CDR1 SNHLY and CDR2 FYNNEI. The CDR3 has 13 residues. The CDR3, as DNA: TGTGCCAGCAGTGAACTGACAGATCAGCCCCAGCATTTT. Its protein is CASSELTDQPQHF.

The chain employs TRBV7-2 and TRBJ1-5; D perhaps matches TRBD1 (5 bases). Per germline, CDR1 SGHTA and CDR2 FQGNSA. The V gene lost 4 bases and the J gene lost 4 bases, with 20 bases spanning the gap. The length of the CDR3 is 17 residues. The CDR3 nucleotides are TGTGCCAGCAGCTCACTTCCATCGGACATTAGTAATCAGCCCCAGCATTTT. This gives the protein CASSSLPSDISNQPQHF.

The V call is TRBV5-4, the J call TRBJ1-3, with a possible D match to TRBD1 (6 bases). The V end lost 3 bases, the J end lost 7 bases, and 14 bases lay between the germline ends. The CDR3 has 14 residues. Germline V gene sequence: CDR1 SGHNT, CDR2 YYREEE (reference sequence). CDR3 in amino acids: CASSSGAAINTIYF. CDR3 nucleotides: TGTGCCAGCAGCTCAGGGGCGGCAATCAACACCATATATTTT.

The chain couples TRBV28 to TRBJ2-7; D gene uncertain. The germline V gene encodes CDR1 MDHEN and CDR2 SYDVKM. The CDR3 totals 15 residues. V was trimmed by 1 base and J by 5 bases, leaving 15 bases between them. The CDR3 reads CASSLSIRLADEQYF. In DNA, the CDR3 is TGTGCCAGCAGTTTATCTATACGGCTTGCGGACGAGCAGTACTTC.

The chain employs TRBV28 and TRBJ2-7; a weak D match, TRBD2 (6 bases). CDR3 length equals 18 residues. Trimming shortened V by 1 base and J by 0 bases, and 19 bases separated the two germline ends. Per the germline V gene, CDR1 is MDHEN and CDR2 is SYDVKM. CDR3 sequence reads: CASSLSLRGTESSYEQYF. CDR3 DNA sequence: TGTGCCAGCAGTTTATCCCTCCGTGGGACTGAGAGCTCCTACGAGCAGTACTTC.

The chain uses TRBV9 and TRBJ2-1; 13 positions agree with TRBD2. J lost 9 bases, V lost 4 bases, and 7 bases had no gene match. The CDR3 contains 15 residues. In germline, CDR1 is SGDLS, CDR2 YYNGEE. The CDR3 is CASSLGTSGAGEQFF. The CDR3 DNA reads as TGTGCCAGCAGCCTCGGGACTAGCGGGGCCGGTGAGCAGTTCTTC.